The 13 T cell receptor beta chains below all came from one sample that was sequenced in a study of cytomegalovirus exposure and HLA in healthy donors. The PCR was carried out with 60 Vbeta primers and 13 Jbeta primers. The repertoire was sequenced with immunoSEQ multiplex PCR; TCRdb's copy has only in-frame clones and lacks some. The profile shows about 150,000 clones, 65% to 75% of them singletons. The sequencing input was PBMCs. These receptors were taken from a man aged 25 to 40 in good health and CMV-seronegative.

V usage is TRBV19 and J usage is TRBJ2-2, with 9 bases identical to TRBD1. In germline, CDR1 is LNHDA, CDR2 SQIVND (reference sequence). V trimming: 5 bases; J trimming: 5 bases; junction bases outside the gene matches: 9. CDR3 length equals 16 residues. The CDR3 DNA reads as TGTGCCAGTAGTCGCTATCCGGGACAGGGAACCGGGGAGCTGTTTTTT. Protein: CASSRYPGQGTGELFF.

The rearrangement links TRBV27 to TRBJ2-7; perhaps TRBD2 as D (6 bases). The CDR3 is made up of 12 amino acids. Germline CDR1 MNHEY, CDR2 SMNVEV (reference sequence). V was shortened by 5 bases and J by 9 bases, with 14 bases between the two germline ends. In DNA, the CDR3 is TGTGCCAGCAGTCTCCCCCGGGGAGGGCAGTACTTC. This codes for CASSLPRGGQYF.

In DNA form, the CDR3 reads TGTGCCAGCAGCTCCGGGACTAGCGGGGGTAGCTCCTACAATGAGCAGTTCTTC. Translation: CASSSGTSGGSSYNEQFF. This chain uses TRBV13 with TRBJ2-1; 14 positions match TRBD2. The germline V gene encodes CDR1 PRHDT and CDR2 FYEKMQ (reference sequence). Trimming took 4 bases from V and 0 from J; bases not matched to a gene: 5. The CDR3 contains 18 residues.

The chain uses TRBV18 and TRBJ1-2; possible D gene TRBD1, 5 bases. The germline gives CDR1 KGHSH, CDR2 LQKENI. This CDR3 is built from 12 residues. The V end was cut by 6 bases, the J end by 8 bases, with 13 bases between. The CDR3 region has the DNA TGTGCCAGCTCGCGTCAGGGCGCAGGCTACACCTTC. It encodes CASSRQGAGYTF.

This chain connects TRBV28 to TRBJ1-4; tentatively, D is TRBD1 (6 bases). Trimming removed 4 bases from V and 5 bases from J, with 20 bases in between. The CDR3 is 17 residues long. CDR1 is MDHEN, CDR2 SYDVKM, per germline. This chain's CDR3 is CASSSPTGPERNEKLFF. CDR3 sequence (DNA): TGTGCCAGCAGTTCCCCAACAGGGCCGGAGCGAAATGAAAAACTGTTTTTT.

The rearrangement joins TRBV28 to TRBJ2-7; 7 bases fit TRBD1. V dropped 6 bases and J dropped 1; count of bases not matched to a gene: 3. The length of the CDR3 is 13 residues. Germline V gene sequence: CDR1 MDHEN, CDR2 SYDVKM. The CDR3 DNA sequence: TGTGCCAGCAGCCGGGACAGATCCTACGAGCAGTACTTC. The encoded protein is CASSRDRSYEQYF.

The V and J genes are TRBV30 and TRBJ2-5; possibly TRBD2 for D (6 bases). The germline V and J ends were trimmed by 0 bases and 4 bases, with 15 bases remaining between them. The CDR3 contains 15 residues. Germline-derived CDR1 and CDR2 are GTSNPN and SVGIG (reference sequence). The DNA for the CDR3 is TGTGCCTGGAGTGTAATGGCGACTAGTCGAGAGACCCAGTACTTC. Protein sequence: CAWSVMATSRETQYF.

The CDR3 protein is CASSLERQGLSFYGETQYF. The CDR3 DNA is TGCGCCAGCAGCTTGGAGCGACAGGGTTTAAGTTTTTACGGAGAGACCCAGTACTTC. The chain carries TRBV5-1 and TRBJ2-5; 7 positions match TRBD1. With V trimmed by 0 bases and J by 4 bases, 18 bases remained unmatched. There are 19 residues in the CDR3. Germline V gives CDR1 SGHRS, CDR2 YFSETQ.

This clone was counted many times. This chain connects TRBV2 to TRBJ2-7; D is uncertain. Germline CDR1 SNHLY, CDR2 FYNNEI. Trimming removed 5 bases at V and 6 bases at J, with 5 bases between. This CDR3 spans 10 amino acids. The CDR3 region is CASSSVEQYF. The DNA for the CDR3 is TGTGCCAGCAGTTCGGTCGAGCAGTACTTC.

V is TRBV27 and J is TRBJ2-7, with a possible D match to TRBD2 (5 bases). The CDR3 totals 13 residues. The germline V and J ends were trimmed by 0 bases and 5 bases, with 8 bases remaining between them. Germline V gene sequence: CDR1 MNHEY, CDR2 SMNVEV (reference sequence). This CDR3 is CASSLSAGNEQYF. As DNA, the CDR3 is TGTGCCAGCAGTTTATCCGCGGGTAACGAGCAGTACTTC.

This clone was detected only a few times. The gene calls are TRBV7-9 and TRBJ1-2; D is perhaps TRBD1 (5 bases). The germline V gene has CDR1 SEHNR and CDR2 FQNEAQ (reference sequence). Trimming cost V 4 bases and J 3 bases, with 15 bases left between them. This CDR3 is 15 amino acids long. The CDR3 sequence is CASSSLAGEDYGYTF. The CDR3 DNA is TGTGCCAGCAGCTCCTTAGCGGGGGAAGACTATGGCTACACCTTC.

The chain couples TRBV27 to TRBJ2-5; D ambiguous. The CDR3 has 12 amino acids. Germline CDR1 is MNHEY and CDR2 is SMNVEV (reference sequence). Trimming pared 4 bases from V and 4 bases from J, leaving 7 bases between. The CDR3 loop is CASSSSGETQYF. The CDR3, as DNA: TGTGCCAGCAGTTCCTCAGGAGAGACCCAGTACTTC.

To note about this clone: The junction shows a germline mismatch at one end, possibly a read error. The sample carries other DNA sequences with the same CDR3. The chain recombines TRBV28 with TRBJ2-7, with 8 bases matching TRBD1. The CDR3 extends over 17 amino acids. The germline gives CDR1 MDHEN, CDR2 SYDVKM. CDR3 sequence: CASSLYSGTGGSYEQYF. For the CDR3, the DNA is TGCGCCAGCAGTTTATATTCAGGGACAGGCGGCTCCTACGAGCAGTACTTC. Full variable domain (rest looked up from reference TRBV28 and TRBJ2-7): DVKVTQSSRYLVKRTGEKVFLECVQDMDHENMFWYRQDPGLGLRLIYFSYDVKMKEKGDIPEGYSVSREKKERFSLILESASTNQTSMYLCASSLYSGTGGSYEQYFGPGTRLTVT.